One and the same sample provided the 30 T cell receptor beta chains below, sequenced in a study of blood T cell repertoires in COVID-19. Clones were sequenced by immunoSEQ multiplex PCR, and TCRdb holds only the in-frame ones, with some missing. The sample records 130,000 to 150,000 clones, about 88% being singletons. Sequenced material: peripheral blood. Receptors were obtained from a human donor with acute or convalescent COVID-19. The donor label of this sample is uncertain.

V usage is TRBV5-4 and J usage is TRBJ2-7, with D possibly being TRBD1 (6 bases). This CDR3 region has 14 residues. V gave up 4 bases and J gave up 2 bases, with 13 bases separating them. Germline lookup yields CDR1 SGHNT and CDR2 YYREEE (reference sequence). The CDR3 spells CASSAGDRAYEQYF. The CDR3 DNA is TGTGCCAGCAGCGCAGGGGACCGCGCCTACGAGCAGTACTTC.

A single count supports this clone. The J gene is TRBJ2-3, the V gene TRBV9, with a possible D match to TRBD1 (5 bases). V was pared by 0 bases and J by 0 bases, with 14 bases between. Germline assignment: CDR1 SGDLS and CDR2 YYNGEE. The CDR3 runs 17 residues. CDR3 sequence reads: CASSVATAAGSTDTQYF. The CDR3 DNA sequence: TGTGCCAGCAGCGTAGCTACGGCCGCAGGGAGCACAGATACGCAGTATTTT. Full variable domain (missing parts from reference TRBV9 and TRBJ2-3): DSGVTQTPKHLITATGQRVTLRCSPRSGDLSVYWYQQSLDQGLQFLIQYYNGEERAKGNILERFSAQQFPDLHSELNLSSLELGDSALYFCASSVATAAGSTDTQYFGPGTRLTVL.

This clone was observed at least ten times. The chain is built from TRBV28 and TRBJ2-3; a weak D match, TRBD2 (6 bases). Per the germline V gene, CDR1 is MDHEN and CDR2 is SYDVKM. Between the trimmed V and J ends, which lost 3 bases and 0 bases, there was a span of 22 bases. The CDR3 is made up of 19 amino acids. The CDR3 DNA reads as TGTGCCAGCAGTTTGCCTTTATCGGGGGACTGGGTTAGCACAGATACGCAGTATTTT. This sequence encodes CASSLPLSGDWVSTDTQYF.

This clone was picked up one time. The chain links TRBV7-2 to TRBJ2-7; D not resolved. Germline V lookup: CDR1 SGHTA, CDR2 FQGNSA. The CDR3 sequence is 14 residues long. Between the trimmed V and J ends, which lost 1 base and 2 bases, there was a span of 9 bases. As DNA, the CDR3 is TGTGCCAGCAGCTTAGGGGCCTTCGCCTACGAGCAGTACGTC. Protein: CASSLGAFAYEQYV.

The rearrangement uses TRBV18 and TRBJ1-2, with TRBD1 matching over 10 bases. The CDR3 length is 16 residues. Trimming removed 6 bases from V and 2 bases from J; junction bases left unmatched: 9. CDR1 KGHSH and CDR2 LQKENI come from the germline V gene. CDR3 protein: CASSLTGTGENYGYTF. CDR3 coding DNA: TGTGCCAGCTCGCTCACTGGGACAGGGGAGAACTATGGCTACACCTTC.

The rearrangement links TRBV3-1 (or the pseudogene TRBV3-2) to TRBJ1-5; D is unclear. CDR3 length equals 16 residues. Germline assignment: CDR1 LGHDT and CDR2 YNNKEL (reference sequence). V was trimmed by 0 bases and J by 2 bases, leaving 11 bases between them. CDR3: CASSQDPGEGNQPQHF. CDR3 DNA sequence: TGTGCCAGCAGCCAAGACCCCGGGGAGGGCAATCAGCCCCAGCATTTT.

The chain couples TRBV6-1 to TRBJ1-1, with 7 bases matching TRBD1. CDR3 length equals 15 residues. The ends lost 3 bases at V and 0 bases at J; junction bases unmatched: 4. Germline V gives CDR1 MNHNS, CDR2 SASEGT. In nucleotides, the CDR3 is TGTGCCAGCAGTGATTCCGGGACAGTGAACACTGAAGCTTTCTTT. The encoded protein is CASSDSGTVNTEAFF.

The CDR3 DNA is TGTGCCTTTTGGGACAGGGGGTCCTATGGCTACACCTTC. Residues: CAFWDRGSYGYTF. The chain employs TRBV30 and TRBJ1-2; 11 bases match TRBD1. The CDR3 sequence is 13 residues long. Trimming removed 7 bases from V and 4 bases from J; junction bases left unmatched: 5. CDR1 and CDR2 (germline): GTSNPN, SVGIG (reference sequence).

This clone was observed many times. V usage is TRBV5-1 and J usage is TRBJ2-7, with a weak D call TRBD1 (6 bases). This CDR3 spans 14 amino acids. V lost 1 base, J lost 0 bases, and 8 bases lay in between. Germline lookup yields CDR1 SGHRS and CDR2 YFSETQ. The CDR3 DNA follows: TGCGCCAGCAGCTTGACAGGGCCCTCCTACGAGCAGTACTTC. As protein: CASSLTGPSYEQYF.

The chain uses TRBV18 and TRBJ2-4, with TRBD1 identical over 9 bases. V lost 2 bases, J lost 0 bases, and 5 bases stayed unmatched. The CDR3 has 17 amino acids. Looked up from germline, CDR1 is KGHSH and CDR2 is LQKENI. CDR3 protein: CASSPIDRGTAKNIQYF. CDR3 in DNA: TGTGCCAGCTCACCAATTGACAGGGGGACAGCCAAAAACATTCAGTACTTC.

This clone was recorded only once. The chain joins TRBV4-1 to TRBJ1-1; D remains unclear. V lost 0 bases to trimming and J lost 11 bases, with 7 bases between them. Germline lookup yields CDR1 MGHRA and CDR2 YSYEKL. The CDR3 spans 11 residues. The DNA for the CDR3 is TGCGCCAGCAGCCAAGATAATCGGGCTTTCTTT. The encoded protein is CASSQDNRAFF.

The chain couples TRBV12-5 to TRBJ2-7, with a possible D match to TRBD1 (6 bases). This CDR3 region has 14 residues. V was cut by 6 bases and J by 5 bases, with 17 bases left in between. The V gene's germline CDR1 is LGHNT and CDR2 FRNRAP. CDR3 residues: CASGPAEGVHEQYF. CDR3 in DNA: TGTGCTAGTGGCCCGGCCGAGGGGGTCCACGAGCAGTACTTC.

The chain carries TRBV27 and TRBJ2-7, with 7 bases matching TRBD2. The CDR3 has 13 amino acids. The germline V gene has CDR1 MNHEY and CDR2 SMNVEV (reference sequence). V lost 6 bases, J lost 6 bases, and 8 bases stayed unmatched. The CDR3 nucleotides are TGTGCCAGCAGCCTTTATCCTAGCGGCGAGCAGTACGTC. Protein product: CASSLYPSGEQYV.

The chain has TRBV9 and TRBJ1-6; TRBD1 might be the D (6 bases). The V gene lost 3 bases and the J gene lost 9 bases, with 13 bases spanning the gap. Looked up from germline, CDR1 is SGDLS and CDR2 is YYNGEE. The CDR3 spans 14 residues. The CDR3 region is CASSEGGAGSPLHF. The CDR3 DNA reads as TGTGCCAGCAGCGAGGGGGGGGCTGGTTCACCCCTCCACTTT.

The rearrangement links TRBV5-5 to TRBJ1-2; no clear D. Germline CDR1 reads SGHKS; CDR2 reads YYEKEE (reference sequence). The CDR3 contains 14 residues. V shed 3 bases and J shed 3 bases, with 12 bases lying between them. The CDR3 here is CASSYPSGDYGYTF. The CDR3 DNA follows: TGTGCCAGCAGCTATCCGAGTGGAGACTATGGCTACACCTTC.

This clone was detected a few times. The chain recombines TRBV10-3 with TRBJ2-2; TRBD2 agrees at 13 bases. V trimming: 7 bases; J trimming: 6 bases; junction bases outside the gene matches: 8. This CDR3 has 16 residues. Germline CDR1 is ENHRY and CDR2 is SYGVKD. The CDR3 is CAITTGLAGVAGELFF. The CDR3 region has the DNA TGTGCCATCACCACCGGACTAGCGGGAGTCGCCGGGGAGCTGTTTTTT.

The rearrangement uses TRBV30 and TRBJ2-1, with D unresolved. Germline V CDR1 and CDR2: GTSNPN, SVGIG (reference sequence). The germline V and J ends were trimmed by 3 bases and 2 bases, with 8 bases remaining between them. The CDR3 contains 13 residues. The CDR3 protein is CAWRQIAYNEQFF. For the CDR3, the DNA is TGTGCCTGGAGACAGATTGCCTACAATGAGCAGTTCTTC.

J is TRBJ1-6 and V is TRBV6-5; perhaps TRBD1 as D (6 bases). CDR1 and CDR2 from the germline V gene are MNHEY and SVGAGI. V lost 6 bases and J 8 bases, leaving 14 bases between the germline ends. The CDR3 loop spans 14 amino acids. CDR3 sequence (DNA): TGTGCCAGCAGACTACAGGGTATGGATTCACCCCTCCACTTT. Protein sequence: CASRLQGMDSPLHF.

The V and J genes are TRBV11-2 and TRBJ1-1; tentatively, D is TRBD1 (5 bases). Germline V gene data show CDR1 as SGHAT and CDR2 as FQNNGV. The CDR3 runs 12 residues. The ends were cut back, 2 bases at V and 8 bases at J, with 9 bases in the middle. CDR3 DNA sequence: TGTGCCAGCAGCTTATGGGGCGGAGAAGCTTTCTTT. This gives the protein CASSLWGGEAFF.

This clone was detected a few times. The chain carries TRBV18 and TRBJ1-1; no clear D gene. Trimming cost V 4 bases and J 3 bases, with 9 bases left between them. Per the germline V gene, CDR1 is KGHSH and CDR2 is LQKENI. The CDR3 length is 13 residues. The chain's CDR3 is CASSQYADTEAFF. As DNA, the CDR3 is TGTGCCAGCTCACAGTATGCGGACACTGAAGCTTTCTTT.

V and J are TRBV6-5 and TRBJ2-7, with 8 nucleotides matching TRBD2. Germline CDR1 is MNHEY and CDR2 is SVGAGI. V trimming: 6 bases; J trimming: 2 bases; junction bases outside the gene matches: 3. The CDR3 contains 13 residues. CDR3 sequence (DNA): TGTGCCAGCAGCCTGGGACTAGCCTACGAGCAGTACGTC. Its translation: CASSLGLAYEQYV.

J is TRBJ2-2 and V is TRBV18; possible D gene TRBD1, 6 bases. Between the trimmed V and J ends, which lost 1 base and 1 base, there was a span of 7 bases. Germline V CDR1 and CDR2: KGHSH, LQKENI. The CDR3 totals 15 residues. CDR3 in amino acids: CASSPRTVNTGELFF. Written as DNA, the CDR3 is TGTGCCAGCTCACCACGGACAGTGAACACCGGGGAGCTGTTTTTT.

J is TRBJ2-1 and V is TRBV24-1; D gene ambiguous. Trimming took 5 bases from V and 9 from J, leaving 13 bases between them. Germline assignment: CDR1 KGHDR and CDR2 SFDVKD. The CDR3 is 13 residues long. The CDR3 DNA is TGTGCCACCAGTGCCCCCTCCCGCGGTGAGCAGTTCTTC. It codes for CATSAPSRGEQFF.

The V gene is TRBV6-5, the J gene TRBJ1-1; TRBD1 is a possible D gene (6 bases). V was trimmed by 10 bases and J by 6 bases, leaving 15 bases between them. Germline values: CDR1 MNHEY, CDR2 SVGAGI. The CDR3 is 12 residues long. CDR3 nucleotide sequence: TGTGCCACCGGGACGGGGGGCTCTGAAGCTTTCTTT. Residues: CATGTGGSEAFF.

This clone has only one observation. V is TRBV2 and J is TRBJ2-7; D gene unclear. The CDR3 is 17 residues long. The V and J ends lost 7 bases and 3 bases respectively, with 25 bases between them. Germline assignment: CDR1 SNHLY and CDR2 FYNNEI. The DNA for the CDR3 is TGTGCCAGCAAGCCCCAGATAGAGGCGGCAGTGGACTACGAGCAGTACGTC. Encoded protein: CASKPQIEAAVDYEQYV.

The V and J genes are TRBV5-1 and TRBJ2-3; a possible D gene is TRBD2 (6 bases). Between the trimmed V and J ends, which lost 3 bases and 5 bases, there was a span of 16 bases. The CDR3 sequence is 15 residues long. Looked up from germline, CDR1 is SGHRS and CDR2 is YFSETQ. Here the CDR3 reads CASSSGLPGIDTQYF. Written as DNA, the CDR3 is TGCGCCAGCAGCTCGGGACTTCCTGGAATAGATACGCAGTATTTT.

There are a few counts of this clone. This chain uses TRBV5-1 with TRBJ2-7; TRBD2 aligns across 8 bases. The CDR3 runs 14 residues. V shed 5 bases, J shed 3 bases, and the junction held 7 bases outside the gene matches. Germline CDR1 SGHRS, CDR2 YFSETQ. The CDR3 DNA follows: TGCGCCAGCAGAACGGGAGGGAAAGGCTACGAGCAGTACTTC. It translates to CASRTGGKGYEQYF.

This chain joins TRBV5-5 and TRBJ1-5, with D perhaps matching TRBD1 (5 bases). Germline V gene lookup returns CDR1 SGHKS and CDR2 YYEKEE (reference sequence). Trimming pared 4 bases from V and 2 bases from J, leaving 10 bases between. CDR3 size: 14 residues. CDR3 sequence reads: CASSRGDGNQPQHF. In DNA form, the CDR3 reads TGTGCCAGCAGCCGGGGGGATGGCAATCAGCCCCAGCATTTT.

This chain links TRBV29-1 with TRBJ1-2; 7 nucleotides line up with TRBD1. This CDR3 contains 12 residues. Germline V gene lookup returns CDR1 SQVTM and CDR2 ANQGSEA. J gave up 6 bases and V 2 bases, and 3 bases lay outside the gene matches. Here the CDR3 reads CSVEPGQNGYTF. The CDR3 nucleotides read TGCAGCGTTGAACCGGGACAGAATGGCTACACCTTC.

The V and J genes are TRBV7-3 and TRBJ2-1; TRBD2 aligns across 12 bases. The junction had 3 bases not matched to a gene; V was cut back by 5 bases and J by 1 base. CDR1 is SGHTA and CDR2 is FQGTGA in the germline V gene. The CDR3 covers 16 residues. The DNA of the CDR3 is TGTGCCAGCAGCCTCACTAGCGGGGGGTCCTACAATGAGCAGTTCTTC. Protein product: CASSLTSGGSYNEQFF.